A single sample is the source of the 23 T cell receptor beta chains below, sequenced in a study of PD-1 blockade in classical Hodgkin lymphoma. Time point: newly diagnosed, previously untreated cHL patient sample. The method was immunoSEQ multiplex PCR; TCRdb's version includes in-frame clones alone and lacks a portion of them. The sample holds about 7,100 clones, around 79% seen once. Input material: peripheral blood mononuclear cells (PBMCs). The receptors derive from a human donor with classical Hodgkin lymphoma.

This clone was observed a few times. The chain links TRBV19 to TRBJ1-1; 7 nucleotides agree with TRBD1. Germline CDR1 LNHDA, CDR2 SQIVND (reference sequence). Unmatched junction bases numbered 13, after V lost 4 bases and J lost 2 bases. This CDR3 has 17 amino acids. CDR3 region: CASSTYRRQGGNTEAFF. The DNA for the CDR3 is TGTGCCAGTAGTACCTACCGCCGACAGGGTGGAAACACTGAAGCTTTCTTT.

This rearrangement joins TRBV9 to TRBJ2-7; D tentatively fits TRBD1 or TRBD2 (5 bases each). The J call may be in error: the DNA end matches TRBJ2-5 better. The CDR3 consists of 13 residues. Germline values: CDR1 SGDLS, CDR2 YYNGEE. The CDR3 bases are TGTGCCAGCAGCGTAGAATGGGGGGAGACCCAGTACTTC. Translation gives CASSVEWGETQYF.

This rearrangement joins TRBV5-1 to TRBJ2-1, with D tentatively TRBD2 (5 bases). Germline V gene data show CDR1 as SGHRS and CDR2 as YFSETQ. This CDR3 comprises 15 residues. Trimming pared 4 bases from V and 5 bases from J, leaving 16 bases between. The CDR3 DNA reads TGCGCCAGCAGCCCCTTTGGCGGGCCACACAATGAGCAGTTCTTC. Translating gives CASSPFGGPHNEQFF. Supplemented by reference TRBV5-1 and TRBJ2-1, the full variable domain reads KAGVTQTPRYLIKTRGQQVTLSCSPISGHRSVSWYQQTPGQGLQFLFEYFSETQRNKGNFPGRFSGRQFSNSRSEMNVSTLELGDSALYLCASSPFGGPHNEQFFGPGTRLTVL.

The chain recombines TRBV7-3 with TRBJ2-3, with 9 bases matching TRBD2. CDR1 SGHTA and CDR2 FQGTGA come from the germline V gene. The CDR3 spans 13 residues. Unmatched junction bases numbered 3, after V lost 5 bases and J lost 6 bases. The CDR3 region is CASSASGEDTQYF. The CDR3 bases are TGTGCCAGCAGCGCTAGCGGGGAGGATACGCAGTATTTT.

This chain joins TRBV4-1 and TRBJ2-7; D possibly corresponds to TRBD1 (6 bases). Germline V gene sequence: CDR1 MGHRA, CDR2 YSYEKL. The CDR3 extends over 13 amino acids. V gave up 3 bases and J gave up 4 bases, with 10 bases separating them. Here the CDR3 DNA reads TGCGCCAGCAGCCAGGGGGCAACGTACGAGCAGTACTTC. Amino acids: CASSQGATYEQYF.

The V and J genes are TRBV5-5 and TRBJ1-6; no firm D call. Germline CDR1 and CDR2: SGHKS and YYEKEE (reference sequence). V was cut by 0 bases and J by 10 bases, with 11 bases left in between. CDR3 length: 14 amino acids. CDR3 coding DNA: TGTGCCAGCAGCTTGGGAGGGCCTGACTCACCCCTCCACTTT. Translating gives CASSLGGPDSPLHF.

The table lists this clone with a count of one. The CDR3 protein is CASSPSPSEAFF. DNA for the CDR3: TGTGCCAGCTCACCCAGCCCGTCTGAAGCTTTCTTT. The rearrangement joins TRBV18 to TRBJ1-1; D uncertain. The V gene lost 3 bases and the J gene lost 6 bases, with 8 bases spanning the gap. The V gene's germline CDR1 is KGHSH and CDR2 LQKENI. The CDR3 extends over 12 amino acids.

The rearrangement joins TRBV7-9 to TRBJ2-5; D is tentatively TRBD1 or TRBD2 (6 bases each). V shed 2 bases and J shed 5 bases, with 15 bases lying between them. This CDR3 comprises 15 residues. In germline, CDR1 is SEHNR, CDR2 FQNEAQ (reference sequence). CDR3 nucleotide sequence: TGTGCCAGCAGCTTATCGTCGGTAGGGGGGGAGACCCAGTACTTC. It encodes CASSLSSVGGETQYF.

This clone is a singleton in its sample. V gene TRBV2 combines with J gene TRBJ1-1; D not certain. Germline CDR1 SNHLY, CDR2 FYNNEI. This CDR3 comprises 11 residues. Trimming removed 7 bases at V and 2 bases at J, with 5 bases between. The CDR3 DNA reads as TGTGCCAGCAAGGCAAACACTGAAGCTTTCTTT. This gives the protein CASKANTEAFF.

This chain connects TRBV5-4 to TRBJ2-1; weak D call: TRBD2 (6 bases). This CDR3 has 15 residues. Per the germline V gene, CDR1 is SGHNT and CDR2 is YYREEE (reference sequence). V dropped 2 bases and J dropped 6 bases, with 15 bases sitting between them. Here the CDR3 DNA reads TGTGCCAGCAGCTTTATAGCGGAGGCGCCCAATGAGCAGTTCTTC. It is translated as CASSFIAEAPNEQFF.

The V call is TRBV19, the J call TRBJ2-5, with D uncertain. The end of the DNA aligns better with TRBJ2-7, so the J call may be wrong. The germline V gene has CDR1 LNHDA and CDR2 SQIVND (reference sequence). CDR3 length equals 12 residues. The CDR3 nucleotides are TGTGCCAGTAGTATAGATCGGAGCGAGCAGTACTTC. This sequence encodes CASSIDRSEQYF.

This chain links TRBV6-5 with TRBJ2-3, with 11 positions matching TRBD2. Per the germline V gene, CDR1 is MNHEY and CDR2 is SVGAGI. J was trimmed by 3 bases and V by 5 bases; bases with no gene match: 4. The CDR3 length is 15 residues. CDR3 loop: CASSPTSGGTDTQYF. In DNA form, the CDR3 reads TGTGCCAGCAGTCCTACTAGCGGGGGAACAGATACGCAGTATTTT.

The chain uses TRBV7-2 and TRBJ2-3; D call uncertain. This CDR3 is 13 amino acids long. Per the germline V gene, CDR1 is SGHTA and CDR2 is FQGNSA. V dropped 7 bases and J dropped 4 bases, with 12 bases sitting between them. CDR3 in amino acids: CASTSPLPDTQYF. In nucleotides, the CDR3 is TGTGCCAGCACCTCCCCATTGCCAGATACGCAGTATTTT.

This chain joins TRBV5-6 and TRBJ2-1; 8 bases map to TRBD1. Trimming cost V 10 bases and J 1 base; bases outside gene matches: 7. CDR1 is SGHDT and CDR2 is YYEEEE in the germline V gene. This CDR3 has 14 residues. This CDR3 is CAGQDRASYNEQFF. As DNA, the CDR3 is TGTGCCGGACAGGACAGGGCATCCTACAATGAGCAGTTCTTC.

The CDR3 loop reads CASKLAVGEQYF. The CDR3 DNA sequence: TGTGCCAGCAAACTAGCGGTCGGCGAGCAGTACTTC. The chain recombines TRBV6-5 with TRBJ2-7; TRBD2 agrees at 8 bases. The germline V gene has CDR1 MNHEY and CDR2 SVGAGI. The CDR3 has 12 residues. V lost 7 bases, J lost 6 bases, and 5 bases stayed unmatched.

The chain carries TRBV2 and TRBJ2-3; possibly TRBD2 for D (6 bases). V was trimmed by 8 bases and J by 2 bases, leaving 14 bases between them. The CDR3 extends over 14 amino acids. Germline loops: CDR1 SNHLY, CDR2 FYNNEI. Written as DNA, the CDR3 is TGTGCCAGCCTCCCGGGACTGGCCACAGATACGCAGTATTTT. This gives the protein CASLPGLATDTQYF.

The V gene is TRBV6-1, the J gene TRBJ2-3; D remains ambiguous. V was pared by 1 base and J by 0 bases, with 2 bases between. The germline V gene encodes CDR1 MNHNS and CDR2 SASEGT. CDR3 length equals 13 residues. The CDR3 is CASSEGSTDTQYF. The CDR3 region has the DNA TGTGCCAGCAGTGAAGGAAGCACAGATACGCAGTATTTT.

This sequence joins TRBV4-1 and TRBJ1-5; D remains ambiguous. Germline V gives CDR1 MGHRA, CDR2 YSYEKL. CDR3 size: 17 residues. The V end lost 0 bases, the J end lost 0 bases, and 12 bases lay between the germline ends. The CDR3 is CASSQEGSVDSNQPQHF. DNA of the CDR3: TGCGCCAGCAGCCAAGAAGGGTCAGTCGATAGCAATCAGCCCCAGCATTTT.

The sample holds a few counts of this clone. The CDR3 DNA sequence: TGTGCTAGTGGTCCTGAGACAGGGGCCAGCACCGGGGAGCTGTTTTTT. This sequence encodes CASGPETGASTGELFF. This chain uses TRBV12-5 with TRBJ2-2; 8 nucleotides align to TRBD1. The J segment lost 4 bases and the V segment lost 5 bases, leaving 9 bases of the junction unmatched. The length of the CDR3 is 16 residues. The germline gives CDR1 LGHNT, CDR2 FRNRAP.

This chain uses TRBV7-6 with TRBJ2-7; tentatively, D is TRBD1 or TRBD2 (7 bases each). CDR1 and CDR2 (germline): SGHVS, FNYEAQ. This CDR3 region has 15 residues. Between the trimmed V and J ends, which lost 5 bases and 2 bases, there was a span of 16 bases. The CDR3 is CASSPREGTAYEQYF. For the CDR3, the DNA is TGTGCCAGCAGCCCAAGGGAGGGGACAGCCTACGAGCAGTACTTC. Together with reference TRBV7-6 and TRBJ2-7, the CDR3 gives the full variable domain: GAGVSQSPRYKVTKRGQDVALRCDPISGHVSLYWYRQALGQGPEFLTYFNYEAQQDKSGLPNDRFSAERPEGSISTLTIQRTEQRDSAMYRCASSPREGTAYEQYFGPGTRLTVT.

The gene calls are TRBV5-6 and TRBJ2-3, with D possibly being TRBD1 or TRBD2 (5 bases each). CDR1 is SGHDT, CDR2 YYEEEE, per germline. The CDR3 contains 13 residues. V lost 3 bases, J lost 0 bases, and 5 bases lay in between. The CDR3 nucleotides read TGTGCCAGCAGCTGGGGGAGCACAGATACGCAGTATTTT. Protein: CASSWGSTDTQYF.

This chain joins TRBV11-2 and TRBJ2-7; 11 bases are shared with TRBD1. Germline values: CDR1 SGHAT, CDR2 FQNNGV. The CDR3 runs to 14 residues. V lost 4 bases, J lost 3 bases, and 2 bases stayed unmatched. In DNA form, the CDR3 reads TGTGCCAGCAGCTATGGGACAGGGGGCTACGAGCAGTACTTC. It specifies CASSYGTGGYEQYF.

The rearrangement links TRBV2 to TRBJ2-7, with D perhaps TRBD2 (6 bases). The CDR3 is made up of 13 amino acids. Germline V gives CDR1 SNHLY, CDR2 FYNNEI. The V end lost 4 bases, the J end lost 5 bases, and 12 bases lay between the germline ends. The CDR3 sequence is CASSGDWGDEQYF. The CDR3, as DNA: TGTGCCAGCAGTGGGGACTGGGGTGACGAGCAGTACTTC.